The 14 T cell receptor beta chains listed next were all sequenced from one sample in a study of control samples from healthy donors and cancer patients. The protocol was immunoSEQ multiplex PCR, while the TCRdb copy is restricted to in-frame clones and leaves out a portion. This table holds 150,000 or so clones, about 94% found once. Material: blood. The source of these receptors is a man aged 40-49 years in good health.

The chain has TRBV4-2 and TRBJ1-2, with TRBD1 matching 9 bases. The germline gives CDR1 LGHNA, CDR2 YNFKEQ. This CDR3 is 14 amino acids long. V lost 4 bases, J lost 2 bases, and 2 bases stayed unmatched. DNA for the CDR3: TGTGCCAGCAGCCCCGGGACAGGGAACTATGGCTACACCTTC. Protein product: CASSPGTGNYGYTF.

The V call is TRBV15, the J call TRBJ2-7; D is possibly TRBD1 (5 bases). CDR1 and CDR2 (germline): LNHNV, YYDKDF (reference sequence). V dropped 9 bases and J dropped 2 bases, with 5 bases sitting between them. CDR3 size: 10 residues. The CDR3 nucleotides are TGTGCCACAGGGGCCTACGAGCAGTACTTC. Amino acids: CATGAYEQYF.

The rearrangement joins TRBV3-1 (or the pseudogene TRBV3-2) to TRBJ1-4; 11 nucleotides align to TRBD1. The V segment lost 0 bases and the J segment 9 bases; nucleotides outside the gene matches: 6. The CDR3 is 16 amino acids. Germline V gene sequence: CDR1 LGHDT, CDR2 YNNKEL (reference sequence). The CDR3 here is CASSQERTGGWKKLFF. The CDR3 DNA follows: TGTGCCAGCAGCCAAGAGCGGACAGGGGGCTGGAAAAAACTGTTTTTT.

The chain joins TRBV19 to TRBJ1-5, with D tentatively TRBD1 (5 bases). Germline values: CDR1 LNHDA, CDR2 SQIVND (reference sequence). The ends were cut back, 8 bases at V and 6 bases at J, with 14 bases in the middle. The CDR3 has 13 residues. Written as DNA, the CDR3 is TGTGCCAGTGGTTCCAGGGAGGGTCAGCCCCAGCATTTT. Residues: CASGSREGQPQHF.

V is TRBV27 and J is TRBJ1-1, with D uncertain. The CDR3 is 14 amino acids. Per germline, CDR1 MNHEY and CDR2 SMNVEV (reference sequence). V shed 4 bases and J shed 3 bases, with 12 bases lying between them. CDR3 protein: CASSSRTQDTEAFF. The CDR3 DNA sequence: TGTGCCAGCAGTTCCCGGACCCAGGACACTGAAGCTTTCTTT.

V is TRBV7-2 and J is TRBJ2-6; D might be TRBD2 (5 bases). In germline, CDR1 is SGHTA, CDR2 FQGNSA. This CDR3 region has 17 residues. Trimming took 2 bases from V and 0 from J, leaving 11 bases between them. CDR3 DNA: TGTGCCAGCAGCTTACGGGTAGCGCTCTCTGGGGCCAACGTCCTGACTTTC. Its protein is CASSLRVALSGANVLTF.

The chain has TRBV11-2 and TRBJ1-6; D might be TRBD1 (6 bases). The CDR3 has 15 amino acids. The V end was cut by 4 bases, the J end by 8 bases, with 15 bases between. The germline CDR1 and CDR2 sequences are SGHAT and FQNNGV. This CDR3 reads CASSSGYRDHSPLHF. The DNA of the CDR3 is TGTGCCAGCAGCTCCGGCTACAGGGACCATTCACCCCTCCACTTT.

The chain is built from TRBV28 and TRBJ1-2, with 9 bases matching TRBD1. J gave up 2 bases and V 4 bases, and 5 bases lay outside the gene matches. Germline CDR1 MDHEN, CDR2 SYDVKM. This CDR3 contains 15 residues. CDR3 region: CASSSTGTGNYGYTF. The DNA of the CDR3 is TGTGCCAGCAGTTCTACTGGGACAGGGAACTATGGCTACACCTTC.

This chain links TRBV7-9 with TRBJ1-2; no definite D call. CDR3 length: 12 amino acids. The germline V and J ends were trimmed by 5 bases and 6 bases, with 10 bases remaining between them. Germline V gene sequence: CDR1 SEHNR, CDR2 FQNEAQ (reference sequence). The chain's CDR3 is CASSPGPNGYTF. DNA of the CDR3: TGTGCCAGCAGCCCCGGTCCAAATGGCTACACCTTC.

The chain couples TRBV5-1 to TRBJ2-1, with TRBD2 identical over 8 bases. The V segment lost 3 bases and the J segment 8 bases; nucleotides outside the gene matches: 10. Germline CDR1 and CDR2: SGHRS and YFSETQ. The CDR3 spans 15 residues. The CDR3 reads CASSWNSGATDEQFF. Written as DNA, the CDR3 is TGCGCCAGCAGCTGGAATAGCGGGGCAACGGATGAGCAGTTCTTC.

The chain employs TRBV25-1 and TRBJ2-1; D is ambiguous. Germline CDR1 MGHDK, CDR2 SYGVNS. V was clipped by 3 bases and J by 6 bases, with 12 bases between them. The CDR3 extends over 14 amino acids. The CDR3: CASSDSKDVNEQFF. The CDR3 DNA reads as TGTGCCAGCAGTGATTCCAAGGACGTCAATGAGCAGTTCTTC.

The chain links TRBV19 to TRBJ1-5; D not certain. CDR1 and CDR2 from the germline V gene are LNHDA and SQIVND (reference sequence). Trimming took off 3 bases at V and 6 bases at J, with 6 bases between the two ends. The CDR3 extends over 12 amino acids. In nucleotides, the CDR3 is TGTGCCAGTAGTATGCGCTTTCAGCCCCAGCATTTT. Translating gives CASSMRFQPQHF. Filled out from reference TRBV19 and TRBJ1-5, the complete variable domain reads DGGITQSPKYLFRKEGQNVTLSCEQNLNHDAMYWYRQDPGQGLRLIYYSQIVNDFQKGDIAEGYSVSREKKESFPLTVTSAQKNPTAFYLCASSMRFQPQHFGDGTRLSIL.

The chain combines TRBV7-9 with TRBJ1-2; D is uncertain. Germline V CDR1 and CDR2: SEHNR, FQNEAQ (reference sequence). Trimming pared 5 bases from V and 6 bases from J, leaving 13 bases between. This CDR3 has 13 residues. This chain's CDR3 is CASSHPGPDGYTF. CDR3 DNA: TGTGCCAGCAGCCATCCTGGGCCAGATGGCTACACCTTC.

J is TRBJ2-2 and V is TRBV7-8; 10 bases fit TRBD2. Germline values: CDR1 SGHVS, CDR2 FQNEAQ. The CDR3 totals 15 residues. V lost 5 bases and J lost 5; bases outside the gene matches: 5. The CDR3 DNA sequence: TGTGCCAGCAGCCCAGTAGCGGGGGGTACCGGGGAGCTGTTTTTT. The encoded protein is CASSPVAGGTGELFF.